This T cell receptor (beta chain) was identified during a study of T cell repertoires in cytomegalovirus infection. Only a few counts were recorded for this clonotype. TCRdb independently ran MiXCR on the reads; one entry per CDR3 protein. In the table there are about 150,000 distinct CDR3 sequences, under 20% of which are singletons. Germline values: CDR1 MDHEN, CDR2 SYDVKM. The V and J ends lost 5 bases and 5 bases, in that order; junction bases with no gene match: 0. This CDR3 contains 13 residues. Sequenced input: CD8+ T cells from PBMCs. This clonotype was sampled from a human donor in good health (CMV status not recorded). Some clones in this sample may be carry-over from other donors' samples. This chain connects TRBV28 to TRBJ2-4; 10 bases fit TRBD1. The CDR3 bases are TGTGCCAGCAGTGGACAGGGGGAAAACATTCAGTACTTC. Translation gives CASSGQGENIQYF.